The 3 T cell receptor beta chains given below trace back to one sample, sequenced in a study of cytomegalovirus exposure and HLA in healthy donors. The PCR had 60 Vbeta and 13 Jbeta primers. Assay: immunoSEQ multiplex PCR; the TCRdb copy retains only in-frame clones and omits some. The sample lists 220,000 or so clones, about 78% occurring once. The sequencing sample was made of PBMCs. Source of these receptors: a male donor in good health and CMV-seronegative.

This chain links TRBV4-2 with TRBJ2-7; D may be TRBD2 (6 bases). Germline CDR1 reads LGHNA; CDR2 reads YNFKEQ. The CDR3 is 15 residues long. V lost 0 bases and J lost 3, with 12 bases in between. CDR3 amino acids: CASSQEWGGGYEQYF. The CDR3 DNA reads TGTGCCAGCAGCCAAGAGTGGGGAGGTGGCTACGAGCAGTACTTC.

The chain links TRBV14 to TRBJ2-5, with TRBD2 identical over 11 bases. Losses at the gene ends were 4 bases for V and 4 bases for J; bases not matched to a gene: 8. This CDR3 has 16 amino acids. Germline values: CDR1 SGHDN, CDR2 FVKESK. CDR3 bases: TGTGCCAGCAGCCCCCAGATAGCGGGAGGGTCAGAGACCCAGTACTTC. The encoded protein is CASSPQIAGGSETQYF.

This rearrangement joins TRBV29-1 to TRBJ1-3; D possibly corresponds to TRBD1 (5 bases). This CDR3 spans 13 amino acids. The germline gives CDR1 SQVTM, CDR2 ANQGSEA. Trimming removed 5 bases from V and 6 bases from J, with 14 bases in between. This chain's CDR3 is CSVRQGYENTIYF. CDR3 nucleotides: TGCAGCGTTCGCCAGGGATACGAAAACACCATATATTTT.